The 14 T cell receptor beta chains below come from one sample, sequenced in a study of cytomegalovirus exposure and HLA in healthy donors. The data were produced by immunoSEQ multiplex PCR, yet TCRdb's version contains in-frame clones alone and is incomplete. The profile shows approximately 190,000 clones, roughly 82% of them singletons. The source material was PBMCs. These receptors all stem from a man aged 18 to 35 in good health and CMV-seropositive.

This sequence joins TRBV7-2 and TRBJ2-7; TRBD2 matches at 8 bases. The CDR3 consists of 15 residues. Germline assignment: CDR1 SGHTA and CDR2 FQGNSA. V was clipped by 8 bases and J by 6 bases; unmatched bases: 15. This chain's CDR3 is CASASGSGRAGEQYF. The CDR3 DNA reads TGTGCCAGCGCCAGCGGTTCCGGGAGGGCGGGCGAGCAGTACTTC.

The V and J genes are TRBV7-9 and TRBJ2-7, with 8 bases matching TRBD1. There are 14 residues in the CDR3. V dropped 6 bases and J dropped 2; count of bases not matched to a gene: 6. CDR1 and CDR2 (germline): SEHNR, FQNEAQ (reference sequence). The CDR3 DNA reads as TGTGCCAGCAGACCTAAGGACAGGGCCTACGAGCAGTACTTC. As protein: CASRPKDRAYEQYF. The full variable domain, rest sourced from reference TRBV7-9 and TRBJ2-7, is DTGVSQNPRHKITKRGQNVTFRCDPISEHNRLYWYRQTLGQGPEFLTYFQNEAQLEKSRLLSDRFSAERPKGSFSTLEIQRTEQGDSAMYLCASRPKDRAYEQYFGPGTRLTVT.

The chain carries TRBV27 and TRBJ2-1; 10 nucleotides agree with TRBD1. V shed 5 bases and J 0 bases; nucleotides not matched to a gene: 1. The CDR3 is made up of 15 amino acids. The germline gives CDR1 MNHEY, CDR2 SMNVEV (reference sequence). The CDR3 sequence: CASSRQGASYNEQFF. DNA for the CDR3: TGTGCCAGCAGTCGACAGGGGGCCTCCTACAATGAGCAGTTCTTC.

V and J are TRBV29-1 and TRBJ2-3; 8 bases line up with TRBD2. CDR1 SQVTM and CDR2 ANQGSEA come from the germline V gene. CDR3 size: 14 residues. V trimming: 4 bases; J trimming: 5 bases; junction bases outside the gene matches: 8. CDR3 sequence reads: CSVGSGSVGDTQYF. In DNA, the CDR3 is TGCAGCGTTGGGAGCGGGAGCGTGGGAGATACGCAGTATTTT.

V gene TRBV7-3 combines with J gene TRBJ2-1, with 7 bases lining up with TRBD2. This CDR3 comprises 15 residues. With V trimmed by 1 base and J by 8 bases, 8 bases remained unmatched. Germline CDR1 is SGHTA and CDR2 is FQGTGA. CDR3 coding DNA: TGTGCCAGCAGCTTAAACAGACTAGCAAAGGATGAGCAGTTCTTC. It encodes CASSLNRLAKDEQFF.

This clone was seen just once. The chain uses TRBV7-3 and TRBJ2-3; D perhaps matches TRBD2 (6 bases). In germline, CDR1 is SGHTA, CDR2 FQGTGA. This CDR3 contains 14 residues. Trimming took off 6 bases at V and 4 bases at J, with 14 bases between the two ends. The DNA of the CDR3 is TGTGCCAGCAGTTTCGGGACTCACGCAGATACGCAGTATTTT. Its translation: CASSFGTHADTQYF. Combining the CDR3 with reference TRBV7-3 and TRBJ2-3 gives the whole variable domain GAGVSQTPSNKVTEKGKYVELRCDPISGHTALYWYRQSLGQGPEFLIYFQGTGAADDSGLPNDRFFAVRPEGSVSTLKIQRTERGDSAVYLCASSFGTHADTQYFGPGTRLTVL.

This clone has just one count. J is TRBJ2-1 and V is TRBV30, with 8 nucleotides matching TRBD2. The V gene end was trimmed by 0 bases and the J gene end by 6 bases; junction bases not matched to a gene: 10. The CDR3 extends over 16 amino acids. Germline V CDR1 and CDR2: GTSNPN, SVGIG (reference sequence). CDR3 sequence reads: CAWSVPAGVISNEQFF. The CDR3 DNA is TGTGCCTGGAGTGTGCCAGCGGGAGTTATTAGCAATGAGCAGTTCTTC.

The chain carries TRBV7-8 and TRBJ1-2; weak D call: TRBD1 (5 bases). The CDR3 is made up of 15 amino acids. V dropped 5 bases and J dropped 3 bases, with 16 bases sitting between them. Germline CDR1 reads SGHVS; CDR2 reads FQNEAQ. The CDR3 loop is CASSTRWGDHYGYTF. The CDR3, as DNA: TGTGCCAGCAGCACCCGATGGGGGGATCACTATGGCTACACCTTC. Full variable domain (outside the CDR3, taken from reference TRBV7-8 and TRBJ1-2): GAGVSQSPRYKVAKRGQDVALRCDPISGHVSLFWYQQALGQGPEFLTYFQNEAQLDKSGLPSDRFFAERPEGSVSTLKIQRTQQEDSAVYLCASSTRWGDHYGYTFGSGTRLTVV.

This chain uses TRBV27 with TRBJ2-1; TRBD2 agrees at 10 bases. After removal of 6 bases from V and 10 bases from J, the junction contained 12 bases not matched to a gene. Germline assignment: CDR1 MNHEY and CDR2 SMNVEV (reference sequence). The CDR3 runs 15 residues. This chain's CDR3 is CASSFLLAGVREQFF. The CDR3 nucleotides are TGTGCCAGCAGCTTCCTCCTAGCGGGAGTTAGGGAGCAGTTCTTC.

The chain combines TRBV28 with TRBJ2-5; D unresolved. The CDR3 is 11 residues long. The V gene's germline CDR1 is MDHEN and CDR2 SYDVKM. V lost 7 bases and J lost 4, with 7 bases in between. The CDR3, as DNA: TGTGCCAGCAAAACGGGAGAGACCCAGTACTTC. This encodes CASKTGETQYF.

The chain carries TRBV6-6 and TRBJ1-2, with 11 bases that match TRBD1. This CDR3 region has 14 residues. The J segment lost 3 bases and the V segment lost 6 bases, leaving 3 bases of the junction unmatched. CDR1 is MNHNY and CDR2 is SVGAGI in the germline V gene (reference sequence). The CDR3 region is CASRRTGGDYGYTF. The CDR3 bases are TGTGCCAGCAGGAGGACAGGGGGCGACTATGGCTACACCTTC.

The rearrangement uses TRBV6-1 and TRBJ2-3; 8 nucleotides agree with TRBD1. This CDR3 spans 15 amino acids. The germline gives CDR1 MNHNS, CDR2 SASEGT. The trim removed 1 base at V and 1 base at J, leaving 1 base unmatched. CDR3 sequence (DNA): TGTGCCAGCAGTGAAGTGACAGGGGGCACAGATACGCAGTATTTT. Translated, it gives CASSEVTGGTDTQYF.

The chain employs TRBV28 and TRBJ1-1; D is possibly TRBD1 (6 bases). This CDR3 has 13 amino acids. The germline CDR1 and CDR2 sequences are MDHEN and SYDVKM. Trimming pared 5 bases from V and 2 bases from J, leaving 9 bases between. The chain's CDR3 is CASSPDSNTEAFF. For the CDR3, the DNA is TGTGCCAGCAGTCCGGACAGTAACACTGAAGCTTTCTTT.

As DNA, the CDR3 is TGTGCCAGCAGCCTGGGGGGTAGCGGCTACGAGCAGTACTTC. Amino acid sequence: CASSLGGSGYEQYF. The V gene is TRBV14, the J gene TRBJ2-7; tentatively, D is TRBD2 (6 bases). CDR3 length: 14 residues. V was cut by 4 bases and J by 3 bases, with 13 bases left in between. The germline gives CDR1 SGHDN, CDR2 FVKESK.